This T cell receptor beta chain stems from a study of cytomegalovirus exposure and HLA in healthy donors. The study ran its PCR with 60 Vbeta and 13 Jbeta primers. Sequencing was performed with immunoSEQ multiplex PCR; in TCRdb, only in-frame clones are kept and a portion is missing. The sample carries 150,000 to 180,000 clones, around 70% recorded once. The CDR3 has 14 residues. Germline values: CDR1 MNHNS, CDR2 SASEGT. V was cut by 2 bases and J by 8 bases, with 12 bases left in between. Sequencing was carried out using PBMCs. This clonotype originated in a man aged 30 to 45 in good health and CMV-seronegative. This rearrangement joins TRBV6-1 to TRBJ1-4; perhaps TRBD1 as D (5 bases). The DNA of the CDR3 is TGTGCCAGCAGTGAAATTGGGGGGTTCGAAAAACTGTTTTTT. Translation gives CASSEIGGFEKLFF.